Each of the 24 T cell receptor beta chains below was sequenced from the same sample in a study of blood T cell repertoires in COVID-19 (TCRdb year 2020). Libraries were built with the immunoSEQ multiplex PCR assay. What TCRdb holds here is the immuneACCESS table cut down to in-frame rearrangements. Part of the clones is not present; checked against another copy, under half of the missing clones reflect an unresolved V gene, and the others are unexplained. Within this sample are about 190,000 clones, with approximately 84% of them counted one time only. The ten largest clonotypes hold 3.2% of the sample. Sequencing used PBMCs or T cells enriched from blood (not recorded which). The receptors were sampled from a woman younger than 45 who had recovered from COVID-19.

A single count supports this clone. The chain employs TRBV9 and TRBJ2-7; tentatively, D is TRBD2 (6 bases). The V end was cut by 4 bases, the J end by 0 bases, with 17 bases between. The length of the CDR3 is 16 residues. From germline, CDR1 is SGDLS and CDR2 YYNGEE. CDR3 sequence (DNA): TGTGCCAGCAGCCCCGGTAGCGGTAGCAGCTCCTACGAGCAGTACTTC. Translating it yields CASSPGSGSSSYEQYF.

The rearrangement joins TRBV5-1 to TRBJ2-7, with D maybe TRBD1 (5 bases). Germline CDR1 is SGHRS and CDR2 is YFSETQ. The length of the CDR3 is 18 residues. Trimming cost V 6 bases and J 3 bases, with 28 bases left between them. The CDR3 is CASISGSLRILRVYEQYF. CDR3 coding DNA: TGCGCCAGCATCTCAGGGTCCCTACGGATCCTACGAGTCTACGAGCAGTACTTC.

CDR3 DNA: TGTGCCAGCAGTGACGGGACAGGGGAGGGATACAATGAGCAGTTCTTC. It encodes CASSDGTGEGYNEQFF. This chain uses TRBV6-4 with TRBJ2-1, with TRBD1 matching 10 bases. Losses at the gene ends were 2 bases for V and 4 bases for J; bases not matched to a gene: 5. The CDR3 is made up of 16 amino acids. Germline V gene data show CDR1 as MRHNA and CDR2 as SNTAGT.

The V gene is TRBV5-1, the J gene TRBJ1-3; D is undetermined. Germline CDR1 reads SGHRS; CDR2 reads YFSETQ. Trimming removed 0 bases at V and 4 bases at J, with 14 bases between. This CDR3 has 16 amino acids. As DNA, the CDR3 is TGCGCCAGCAGCTTGGAAGGTGGGAGCAACGGAAACACCATATATTTT. It encodes CASSLEGGSNGNTIYF.

The V and J genes are TRBV6-1 and TRBJ2-1; D might be TRBD1 (6 bases). Deletions cut 1 base from V and 6 bases from J, with 13 bases between. The germline V gene has CDR1 MNHNS and CDR2 SASEGT. The CDR3 loop spans 15 amino acids. The CDR3 is CASSEGRGRGNEQFF. The CDR3 coding sequence is TGTGCCAGCAGTGAAGGCAGGGGAAGGGGCAATGAGCAGTTCTTC.

J is TRBJ2-3 and V is TRBV9; D ambiguous. The CDR3 runs to 14 residues. The V end lost 0 bases, the J end lost 3 bases, and 8 bases lay between the germline ends. Germline CDR1 SGDLS, CDR2 YYNGEE. In DNA form, the CDR3 reads TGTGCCAGCAGCGTAGAGGCGAGGACAGATACGCAGTATTTT. Encoded protein: CASSVEARTDTQYF. The full variable domain, rest sourced from reference TRBV9 and TRBJ2-3, is DSGVTQTPKHLITATGQRVTLRCSPRSGDLSVYWYQQSLDQGLQFLIQYYNGEERAKGNILERFSAQQFPDLHSELNLSSLELGDSALYFCASSVEARTDTQYFGPGTRLTVL.

V gene TRBV27 combines with J gene TRBJ2-1; the D gene is possibly TRBD1 (6 bases). The CDR3 runs 15 residues. Germline CDR1 reads MNHEY; CDR2 reads SMNVEV (reference sequence). V lost 4 bases and J lost 8, with 18 bases in between. CDR3 sequence (DNA): TGTGCCAGCAGTTACTATACAGGGTTTGTGTATGAGCAGTTCTTC. Protein: CASSYYTGFVYEQFF.

Ten or more counts support this clone. The V and J genes are TRBV28 and TRBJ2-7; 10 bases align to TRBD1. Per germline, CDR1 MDHEN and CDR2 SYDVKM. Germline trimming cut 6 bases from V and 5 bases from J; bases unmatched to any gene: 4. This CDR3 is 13 amino acids long. Written as DNA, the CDR3 is TGTGCCAGCAGAGGACAGGGGGGTCACGAGCAGTACGTC. Protein: CASRGQGGHEQYV.

As concerns this clone: The sample has other DNA sequences that encode this CDR3 too. This chain connects TRBV28 to TRBJ1-2; D is undetermined. V lost 5 bases and J 0 bases, leaving 4 bases between the germline ends. Per the germline V gene, CDR1 is MDHEN and CDR2 is SYDVKM. This CDR3 is built from 12 residues. In nucleotides, the CDR3 is TGTGCCAGCAGTCTAGCTAACTATGGCTACACCTTC. Translated, it gives CASSLANYGYTF.

The CDR3 bases are TGCAGTGCTAGTCAAGGGGGGGATTGGGATAATTCACCCCTCCACTTT. Its protein product is CSASQGGDWDNSPLHF. V gene TRBV20-1 combines with J gene TRBJ1-6, with D tentatively TRBD1 (6 bases). This CDR3 comprises 16 residues. Trimming left V 3 bases short and J 5 bases short, with 17 bases between. CDR1 is DFQATT, CDR2 SNEGSKA, per germline (reference sequence).

The genes are TRBV30 and TRBJ2-1, with 12 bases that match TRBD2. CDR3 length: 15 amino acids. Germline lookup yields CDR1 GTSNPN and CDR2 SVGIG (reference sequence). Trimming took 0 bases from V and 9 from J; bases not matched to a gene: 6. CDR3 DNA: TGTGCCTGGAGTGTCGCTAGCGGGAGGGGCAGTGAGCAGTTCTTC. This gives the protein CAWSVASGRGSEQFF.

The chain combines TRBV28 with TRBJ1-2; TRBD1 might be the D (6 bases). The V gene lost 7 bases and the J gene lost 5 bases, with 23 bases spanning the gap. The germline V gene has CDR1 MDHEN and CDR2 SYDVKM. The CDR3 spans 16 residues. CDR3 DNA: TGTGCCAGCATAATTTCCCTTGCAGGGGCGAAGTATGGCTACACCTTC. This codes for CASIISLAGAKYGYTF.

This chain uses TRBV15 with TRBJ1-3, with D possibly TRBD1 on 6 matching bases. The ends were cut back, 5 bases at V and 4 bases at J, with 15 bases in the middle. CDR1 and CDR2 (germline): LNHNV, YYDKDF (reference sequence). The CDR3 spans 15 residues. CDR3 DNA: TGTGCCACCAGCCCCTTGCAGAGGGGGGGAAACACCATATATTTT. Translated, it gives CATSPLQRGGNTIYF. Looking up the rest from reference TRBV15 and TRBJ1-3 gives the full variable domain: DAMVIQNPRYQVTQFGKPVTLSCSQTLNHNVMYWYQQKSSQAPKLLFHYYDKDFNNEADTPDNFQSRRPNTSFCFLDIRSPGLGDTAMYLCATSPLQRGGNTIYFGEGSWLTVV.

The J gene is TRBJ1-1, the V gene TRBV6-5; weak D call: TRBD1 (5 bases). The CDR3 sequence is 13 residues long. The germline gives CDR1 MNHEY, CDR2 SVGAGI. The V and J ends lost 11 bases and 4 bases respectively, with 17 bases between them. CDR3 in DNA: TGTGCCGTACCGGGGGACTACAGCACTGAAGCTTTCTTT. It specifies CAVPGDYSTEAFF.

This rearrangement joins TRBV28 to TRBJ1-1; D is unresolved. Germline V gene sequence: CDR1 MDHEN, CDR2 SYDVKM. V dropped 8 bases and J dropped 6 bases, with 19 bases sitting between them. This CDR3 has 14 amino acids. Here the CDR3 reads CASSKGGRLAEAFF. The CDR3 DNA reads TGTGCCAGCTCAAAAGGAGGGCGTTTGGCTGAAGCTTTCTTT. Full variable domain (outside the CDR3, taken from reference TRBV28 and TRBJ1-1): DVKVTQSSRYLVKRTGEKVFLECVQDMDHENMFWYRQDPGLGLRLIYFSYDVKMKEKGDIPEGYSVSREKKERFSLILESASTNQTSMYLCASSKGGRLAEAFFGQGTRLTVV.

There are a few counts of this clone. CDR3: CASSFTLAGGKEQYF. The CDR3 nucleotides read TGTGCCAGCAGCTTTACGCTAGCGGGAGGCAAAGAGCAGTACTTC. The chain employs TRBV7-8 and TRBJ2-7; 11 bases are shared with TRBD2. Germline V lookup: CDR1 SGHVS, CDR2 FQNEAQ. The V and J ends lost 3 bases and 7 bases, in that order; junction bases with no gene match: 8. The CDR3 consists of 15 residues.

This chain uses TRBV5-1 with TRBJ2-5, with TRBD1 matching over 8 bases. Germline V gives CDR1 SGHRS, CDR2 YFSETQ. This CDR3 region has 16 residues. Unmatched junction bases numbered 8, after V lost 1 base and J lost 3 bases. DNA for the CDR3: TGCGCCAGCAGCTTGCGACAGGGGAGCAATAAAGAGACCCAGTACTTC. It encodes CASSLRQGSNKETQYF. Together with reference TRBV5-1 and TRBJ2-5, the CDR3 gives the full variable domain: KAGVTQTPRYLIKTRGQQVTLSCSPISGHRSVSWYQQTPGQGLQFLFEYFSETQRNKGNFPGRFSGRQFSNSRSEMNVSTLELGDSALYLCASSLRQGSNKETQYFGPGTRLLVL.

This clone appeared a few times. This chain joins TRBV6-5 and TRBJ1-1, with TRBD1 matching over 8 bases. V shed 5 bases, J shed 4 bases, and the junction held 3 bases outside the gene matches. The CDR3 has 13 residues. CDR1 is MNHEY and CDR2 is SVGAGI in the germline V gene. This chain's CDR3 is CASSPDRGTEAFF. CDR3 DNA: TGTGCCAGCAGTCCAGACAGGGGCACTGAAGCTTTCTTT.

The chain has TRBV28 and TRBJ2-7; 9 bases are shared with TRBD2. The CDR3 consists of 15 residues. Germline CDR1 reads MDHEN; CDR2 reads SYDVKM. The V segment lost 3 bases and the J segment 1 base; nucleotides outside the gene matches: 4. The CDR3 loop is CASSFGLAGSYEQYF. In DNA, the CDR3 is TGTGCCAGCAGTTTCGGGCTAGCGGGATCCTACGAGCAGTACTTC.

The rearrangement joins TRBV28 to TRBJ1-5, with TRBD1 matching 10 bases. This CDR3 has 15 residues. Germline V gene sequence: CDR1 MDHEN, CDR2 SYDVKM. V dropped 4 bases and J dropped 7; count of bases not matched to a gene: 7. The CDR3 is CASSSAGTGDQPQHF. CDR3 nucleotide sequence: TGTGCCAGCAGTTCTGCCGGGACAGGGGACCAGCCCCAGCATTTT.

The V gene is TRBV5-6, the J gene TRBJ2-7; D is possibly TRBD1 (5 bases). Per the germline V gene, CDR1 is SGHDT and CDR2 is YYEEEE. The CDR3 contains 14 residues. The V and J ends lost 7 bases and 3 bases respectively, with 17 bases between them. The CDR3 DNA reads TGTGCCAGCTACCTTACGCAGGGTGGCTACGAGCAGTACTTC. Amino acid sequence: CASYLTQGGYEQYF.

V gene TRBV5-1 combines with J gene TRBJ2-5, with TRBD2 matching over 12 bases. The CDR3 covers 15 residues. With V trimmed by 3 bases and J by 5 bases, 5 bases remained unmatched. Germline assignment: CDR1 SGHRS and CDR2 YFSETQ. This CDR3 reads CASSSSGGGGETQYF. CDR3 nucleotide sequence: TGCGCCAGCAGCTCTAGCGGGGGGGGAGGCGAGACCCAGTACTTC.

The chain has TRBV27 and TRBJ1-2, with 8 bases that match TRBD1. Germline CDR1 is MNHEY and CDR2 is SMNVEV (reference sequence). The J segment lost 6 bases and the V segment lost 6 bases, leaving 6 bases of the junction unmatched. CDR3 length: 13 amino acids. CDR3 protein: CASRTGTGHGYTF. The CDR3 DNA sequence: TGTGCCAGCAGGACCGGGACAGGTCATGGCTACACCTTC.

This clone came up once. The chain couples TRBV11-2 to TRBJ2-7, with a tentative D call TRBD2 (6 bases). CDR1 SGHAT and CDR2 FQNNGV come from the germline V gene. The CDR3 has 13 residues. Trimming pared 2 bases from V and 5 bases from J, leaving 10 bases between. CDR3 protein: CASSLLAIHEQYF. The CDR3 DNA sequence: TGTGCCAGCAGCTTACTAGCGATCCACGAGCAGTACTTC.